This TCR beta chain was profiled in a study of brain T cells in children with intractable seizures. This CDR3 is 13 amino acids long. Germline V gives CDR1 MDHEN, CDR2 SYDVKM. The V and J ends lost 4 bases and 8 bases, in that order; junction bases with no gene match: 4. Measured with immunoSEQ multiplex PCR; TCRdb has only the in-frame clones, and not every one. This sample has 62,000 or so clones, with roughly 95% found just once. This clone has just one count. Sequencing was performed on peripheral blood, taken at surgery. This chain joins TRBV28 and TRBJ1-4, with 7 bases matching TRBD1. The sequence was obtained from a boy younger than two with focal cortical dysplasia and intractable seizures. The CDR3 bases are TGTGCCAGCAGTTCCGGGACAGAAGAAAAACTGTTTTTT. Its translation is CASSSGTEEKLFF.